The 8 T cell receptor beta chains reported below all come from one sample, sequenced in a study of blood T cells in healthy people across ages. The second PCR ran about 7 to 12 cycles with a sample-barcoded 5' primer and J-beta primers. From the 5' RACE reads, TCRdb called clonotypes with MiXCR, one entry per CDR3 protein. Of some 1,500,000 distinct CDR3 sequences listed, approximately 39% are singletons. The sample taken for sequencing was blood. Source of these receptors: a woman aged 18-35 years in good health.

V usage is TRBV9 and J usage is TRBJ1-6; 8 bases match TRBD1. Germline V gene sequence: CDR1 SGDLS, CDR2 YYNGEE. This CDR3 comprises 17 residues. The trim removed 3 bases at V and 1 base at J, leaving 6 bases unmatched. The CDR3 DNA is TGTGCCAGCAGCGAACGGGACAGGCGGTCCTATAATTCACCCCTCCACTTT. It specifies CASSERDRRSYNSPLHF.

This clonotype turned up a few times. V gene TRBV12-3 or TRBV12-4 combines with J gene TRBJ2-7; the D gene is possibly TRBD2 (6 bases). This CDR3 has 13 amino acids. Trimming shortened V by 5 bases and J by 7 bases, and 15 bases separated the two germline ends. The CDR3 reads CASSPSGGAEQYF. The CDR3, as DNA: TGTGCCAGCAGTCCGTCCGGGGGAGCGGAGCAGTACTTC.

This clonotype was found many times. The CDR3, as DNA: TGCAGCGTTGTTGAGCGCCTAGCCAAAAACATTCAGTACTTC. Protein sequence: CSVVERLAKNIQYF. This chain connects TRBV29-1 to TRBJ2-4; no definite D call. The V end lost 4 bases, the J end lost 0 bases, and 10 bases lay between the germline ends. The CDR3 contains 14 residues. Germline assignment: CDR1 SQVTM and CDR2 ANQGSEA.

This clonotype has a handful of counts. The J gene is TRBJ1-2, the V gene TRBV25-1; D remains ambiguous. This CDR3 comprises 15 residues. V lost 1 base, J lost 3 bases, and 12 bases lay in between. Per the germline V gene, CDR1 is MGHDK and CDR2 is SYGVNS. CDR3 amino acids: CASSEFTGLDYGYTF. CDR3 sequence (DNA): TGTGCCAGCAGTGAATTCACCGGGCTGGACTATGGCTACACCTTC.

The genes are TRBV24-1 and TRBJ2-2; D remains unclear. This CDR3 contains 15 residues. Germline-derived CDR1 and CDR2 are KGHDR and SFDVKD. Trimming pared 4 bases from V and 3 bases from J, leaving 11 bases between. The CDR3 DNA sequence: TGTGCCACCAGTGACCAGGTGAAAGACACCGGGGAGCTGTTTTTT. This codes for CATSDQVKDTGELFF.

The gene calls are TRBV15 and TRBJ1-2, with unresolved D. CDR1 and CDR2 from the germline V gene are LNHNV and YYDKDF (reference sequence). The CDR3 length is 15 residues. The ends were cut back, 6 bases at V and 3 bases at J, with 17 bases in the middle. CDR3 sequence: CATRLGMAADYGYTF. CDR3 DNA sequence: TGTGCCACCAGACTCGGGATGGCAGCAGACTATGGCTACACCTTC.

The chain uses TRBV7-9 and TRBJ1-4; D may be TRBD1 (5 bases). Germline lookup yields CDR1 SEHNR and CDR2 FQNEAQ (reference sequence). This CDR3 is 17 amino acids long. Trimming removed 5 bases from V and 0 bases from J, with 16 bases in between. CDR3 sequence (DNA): TGTGCCAGCAGCCCCCCGGCAGGGTCACCAACTAATGAAAAACTGTTTTTT. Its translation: CASSPPAGSPTNEKLFF.

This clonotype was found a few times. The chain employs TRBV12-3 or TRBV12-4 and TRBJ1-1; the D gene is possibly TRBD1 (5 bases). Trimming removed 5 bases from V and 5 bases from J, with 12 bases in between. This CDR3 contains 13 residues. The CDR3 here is CASSAGRGTEAFF. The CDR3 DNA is TGTGCCAGCAGTGCGGGGAGGGGTACTGAAGCTTTCTTT.